The source of this TCR beta chain is a study of response to subunit inactivated influenza vaccine. The study, taken as a whole, reports: The authors suggested that few new T cells are recruited per seasonal influenza vaccination.

V gave up 3 bases and J gave up 8 bases, with 8 bases separating them. Germline-derived CDR1 and CDR2 are DFQATT and SNEGSKA (reference sequence). The CDR3 length is 11 residues. This clonotype was observed many times. Antigen unknown. One entry per CDR3 protein, called by TCRdb with MiXCR from the RT-PCR reads. The sample yields hundreds of thousands of distinct CDR3 sequences, 12% seen once. This clonotype originated in a man in his fifties who received an inactivated influenza vaccine. This sequence joins TRBV20-1 and TRBJ2-1; D is tentatively TRBD1 or TRBD2 (5 bases each). The sample consisted of PBMCs from blood, taken on the day of vaccination. CDR3 in amino acids: CSASWGYEQFF. CDR3 coding DNA: TGCAGTGCTAGCTGGGGGTATGAGCAGTTCTTC.